This T cell receptor beta chain was sequenced for a study of cytomegalovirus exposure and HLA in healthy donors. General observations from the study: Reports indicate that TCR beta sequences accurately predicted the HLA-A and HLA-B alleles of most subjects. Clonal expansion was found to be greater in HLA-associated TCR beta chains than in equally common others in a later analysis.

Concerning this clone itself: The target antigen is unknown.

The germline V gene encodes CDR1 SNHLY and CDR2 FYNNEI. The V gene end was trimmed by 0 bases and the J gene end by 5 bases; junction bases not matched to a gene: 8. This CDR3 has 16 amino acids. The PCR used 60 Vbeta and 13 Jbeta primers. The assay was immunoSEQ multiplex PCR, and TCRdb's table has in-frame clones only and misses some. This table has about 230,000 clones, around 83% appearing once. Sequencing was performed on PBMCs. The clonotype was recovered from a girl aged 2 to 9 in good health and CMV-seronegative. The rearrangement links TRBV2 to TRBJ1-1, with 8 bases lining up with TRBD1. CDR3 protein: CASSEAQGALGTEAFF. In nucleotides, the CDR3 is TGTGCCAGCAGTGAAGCTCAGGGGGCGCTTGGGACTGAAGCTTTCTTT.